This TCR beta chain stems from a study of blood T cell repertoires in COVID-19 (dated by TCRdb to about 2020). At the level of the whole study: Samples covering the acute and convalescent phases of COVID-19 were provided by collaborators in the United States, Italy and Spain. A de-identified subject ID, COVID-19 status, age in years and sex were almost always included in the sample metadata. The repertoires were made available in a free public database intended to serve as a resource for research on the immune response to SARS-CoV-2. Subjects who had been exposed to COVID-19, were actively infected with it, or had recovered from it provided the deeply sampled blood TCRbeta repertoires that made up the dataset. Where HLA class I and class II types were available, the types were taken from metadata supplied by the sample provider, not from assay-based typing. Samples were obtained from the ongoing ImmuneRACE study (first 160 participants) and from over a thousand subjects provided by 6 global collaborators. The material from the prospective study consisted of cDNA or gDNA derived from T cells, B-cell-depleted T cells, or PBMCs.

Study-wide conclusions, independent of this receptor: How much clinical and demographic metadata was included differed by source and by participant, and the metadata was provided uncurated.

The CDR3 runs 13 residues from the cysteine to the phenylalanine. The entry retains the CDR3 DNA only, 39 bases that are in frame from base 1. Trimming costs V 7 bases and J 5 bases, and their ends lie 9 bases apart. From the germline V gene (reference sequence), CDR1 is MNHEY and CDR2 is SMNVEV. Comments on this clone: No cognate antigen has been identified for it. Base qualities are missing; no much larger clone stands one base away.

The collaborating institutions used their own protocols to collect whole blood in K2EDTA tubes. For TCRbeta analysis, collaborator samples were shipped as frozen whole blood, as isolated PBMCs, or as DNA extracted from either sample type. TCRbeta CDR3 regions were amplified from genomic DNA using the immunoSEQ Assay, a bias-controlled multiplex PCR. As for the original processing: The number of nucleated cells in each sample was estimated from the amplification of reference gene primers within the assay. To quantify the absolute abundance of each unique TCRbeta CDR3 rearrangement, sequence reads were collapsed and filtered. For each sample, productive Simpson clonality was calculated as the square root of Simpson's diversity index over productive rearrangements. The clones in this table, taken by TCRdb from immuneACCESS, are in-frame only. Not every clone is retained; where verified, under half of the shortfall comes from an unresolved V gene, and the cause of the rest is unknown. V and J calls and clone size come straight from that table; D and trimming were deduced from the DNA. The sample table contains some 100,000 clones; only one count was recorded for 80% to 95% of them. The ten largest clones represent roughly 6.6% of the sample.

The sequencing sample was made of peripheral blood. This receptor chain uses TRBV27 and TRBJ1-6; no D gene call is confident. The receptor was isolated from a woman between 55 and 75 years old with active COVID-19. The DNA is as follows: TGTGCCAGCAAGCGGGATAATAATTCACCCCTCCACTTT. Translation gives CASKRDNNSPLHF.